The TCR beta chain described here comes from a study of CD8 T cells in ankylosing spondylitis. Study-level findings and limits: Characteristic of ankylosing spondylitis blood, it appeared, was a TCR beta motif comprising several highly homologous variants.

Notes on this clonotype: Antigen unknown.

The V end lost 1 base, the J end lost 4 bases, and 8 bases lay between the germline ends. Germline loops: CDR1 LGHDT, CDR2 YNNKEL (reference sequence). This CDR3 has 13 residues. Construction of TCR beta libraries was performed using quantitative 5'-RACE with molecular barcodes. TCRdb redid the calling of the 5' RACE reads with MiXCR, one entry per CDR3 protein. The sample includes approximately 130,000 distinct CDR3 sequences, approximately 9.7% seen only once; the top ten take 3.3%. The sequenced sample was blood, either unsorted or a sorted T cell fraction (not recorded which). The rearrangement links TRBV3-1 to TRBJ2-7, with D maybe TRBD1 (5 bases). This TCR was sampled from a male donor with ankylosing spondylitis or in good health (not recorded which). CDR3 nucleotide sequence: TGTGCCAGCAGCCAAGGACAGCCATACGAGCAGTACTTC. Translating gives CASSQGQPYEQYF.